The clone carrying this T cell receptor beta chain was seen at least ten times. The CDR3 extends over 15 amino acids. Germline CDR1 reads SGHNT; CDR2 reads YENEEA. J gave up 7 bases and V 3 bases, and 8 bases lay outside the gene matches. RNA was extracted from bulk tissue without any cell sorting. This sample was included in a study of tumor and adjacent non-tumor tissue in lung cancer. Three rounds of nested PCR, following a modified ARM-PCR protocol, produced the TCRbeta library. TCRdb analysed the multiplex PCR reads with MiXCR anew, one entry per CDR3 protein. The table includes 220,000 or so distinct CDR3 sequences, roughly 70% detected once.

The sequence was collected from a man between 60 and 70 years old with non-small cell lung cancer. The sample comprised lung tumor tissue. The V and J genes are TRBV11-3 and TRBJ2-3, with 9 bases that match TRBD2. CDR3 coding DNA: TGTGCCAGCAGCTTCTCTAGCGGGGCCATTAATACGCAGTATTTT. Translating gives CASSFSSGAINTQYF.